The entry that follows covers one TCR beta chain sequence. Antigen specificity is unknown. V was cut by 4 bases and J by 6 bases, with 11 bases left in between. Germline assignment: CDR1 KGHSH and CDR2 LQKENI. The CDR3 is made up of 13 amino acids. One heparinised draw of blood, averaging around 120 mL, came from each donor. A CD45RO/CCR7/CD25/CD127/CD95/CD27 panel sorted naive, central memory, regulatory and stem cell-like memory CD4+ cells. The data were obtained in a study of beta chain features in type 1 diabetes. Study conclusions and caveats: Moderate yet significant TCRB CDR3 shortening was seen in Type 1 diabetes patients in all four CD4+ subsets.

All of the isolated RNA was reverse transcribed, so expressed TCRB transcripts were sequenced. TCRdb's copy holds only in-frame clones and misses some; the assay was immunoSEQ multiplex PCR. The sample holds just over 25,000 clones, 49% seen once. The clonotype was recovered from a young man with type 1 diabetes. Sequences were obtained from stem cell memory CD4+ T cells from blood. The V and J genes are TRBV18 and TRBJ2-3; tentatively, D is TRBD1 (6 bases). CDR3 nucleotide sequence: TGTGCCAGCTCACGGGGGCCGACGGATACGCAGTATTTT. It translates to CASSRGPTDTQYF.